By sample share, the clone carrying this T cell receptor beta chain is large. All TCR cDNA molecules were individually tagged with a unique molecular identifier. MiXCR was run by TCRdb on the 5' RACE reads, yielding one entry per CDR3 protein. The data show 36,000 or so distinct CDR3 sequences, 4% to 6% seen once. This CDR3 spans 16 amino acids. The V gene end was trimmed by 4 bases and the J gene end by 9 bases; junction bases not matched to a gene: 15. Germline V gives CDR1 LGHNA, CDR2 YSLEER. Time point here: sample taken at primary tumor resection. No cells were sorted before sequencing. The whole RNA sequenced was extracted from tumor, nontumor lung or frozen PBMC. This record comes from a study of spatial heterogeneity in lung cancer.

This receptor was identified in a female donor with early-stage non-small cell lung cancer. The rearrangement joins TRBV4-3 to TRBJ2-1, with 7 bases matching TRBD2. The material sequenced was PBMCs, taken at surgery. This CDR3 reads CASSPHSRAGVFEQFF. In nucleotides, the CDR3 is TGCGCCAGCAGCCCGCATTCTCGGGCGGGAGTCTTTGAGCAGTTCTTC.